The 12 T cell receptor beta chains presented below share a single source sample, sequenced in a study (dated by TCRdb to the early 2010s). Sequencing was performed on an Illumina Genome Analyzer IIx. Starting from the raw public reads, TCRdb applied fastp trimming at Q25, assembled clones with MiXCR and retained in-frame beta chains. Every entry covers one CDR3 protein and lists the most common genes and DNA from its rows. The sample includes several thousand distinct CDR3 sequences, with roughly 32% observed a single time. Roughly a fifth of the sample belongs to the ten largest clones. The sequencing sample was made of blood. These receptors were taken from a human donor.

About this clonotype itself: Given a much more abundant clone one base away, this may be a read error. J is TRBJ2-3 and V is TRBV29-1; no clear D gene. The V gene's germline CDR1 is SQVTM and CDR2 ANQGSEA. This CDR3 spans 15 amino acids. Trimming removed 1 base from V and 4 bases from J, with 15 bases in between. The CDR3 DNA sequence: TGCAGCGTTGAAGGCCCCCTTGGGAACCCAGATACGCAGTATTTT. Translating gives CSVEGPLGNPDTQYF.

For this clonotype: This clone may be a read error of a much larger clone one base away. The chain recombines TRBV10-1 with TRBJ1-1; the D gene is possibly TRBD1 (5 bases). CDR3 length: 14 residues. Germline lookup yields CDR1 WNHNN and CDR2 SYGVQD (reference sequence). The DNA for the CDR3 is TGCGCCAGCAGTTACGGGGGTGCGAACACTGGAGCTTTCTTT. Amino acids: CASSYGGANTGAFF.

This clonotype was recorded many times. CDR3 residues: CSVEGAGGYYEQYF. CDR3 nucleotides: TGCAGCGTTGAAGGTGCAGGGGGCTATTACGAGCAGTACTTC. The V gene is TRBV29-1, the J gene TRBJ2-7; 8 bases align to TRBD1. This CDR3 has 14 residues. CDR1 and CDR2 (germline): SQVTM, ANQGSEA. V dropped 1 base and J dropped 4; count of bases not matched to a gene: 6.

By sample fraction, this clonotype is medium-sized. The chain carries TRBV18 and TRBJ1-5; no clear D gene. Germline CDR1 KGHSH, CDR2 LQKENI. V dropped 5 bases and J dropped 6 bases, with 11 bases sitting between them. The CDR3 sequence is 13 residues long. In nucleotides, the CDR3 is TGTGCCAGCTCAGCCTACCTCTTTCAGCCCCAGCATTTT. Translation: CASSAYLFQPQHF.

This sequence joins TRBV4-2 and TRBJ1-2; D is uncertain. The V and J ends lost 1 base and 0 bases respectively, with 18 bases between them. There are 18 residues in the CDR3. CDR1 LGHNA and CDR2 YNFKEQ come from the germline V gene. The CDR3 region is CASSQAHLLGLTNYGYTF. DNA for the CDR3: TGTGCCAGCAGCCAAGCCCACCTCCTAGGGCTTACTAACTATGGCTACACCTTC.

This clonotype was seen ten or more times. This sequence joins TRBV20-1 and TRBJ2-7; TRBD2 agrees at 8 bases. V dropped 3 bases and J dropped 5; count of bases not matched to a gene: 18. This CDR3 spans 17 amino acids. CDR1 and CDR2 (germline): DFQATT, SNEGSKA (reference sequence). CDR3 in amino acids: CSARPDPQAGEGNEQYF. CDR3 DNA sequence: TGCAGTGCTAGGCCGGACCCACAAGCGGGAGAAGGGAACGAGCAGTACTTC.

This clonotype is medium-sized by share. The genes are TRBV29-1 and TRBJ2-1; 9 nucleotides line up with TRBD1. The CDR3 runs 13 residues. CDR1 is SQVTM, CDR2 ANQGSEA, per germline. Trimming at V came to 8 bases and at J to 6 bases, leaving 8 bases not matched to a gene. Here the CDR3 reads CSLEGTGSNEQFF. Written as DNA, the CDR3 is TGCAGCCTCGAGGGGACAGGGAGCAATGAGCAGTTCTTC.

This clonotype is medium-sized within its sample. The genes are TRBV29-1 and TRBJ2-1, with D perhaps matching TRBD2 (6 bases). V was trimmed by 3 bases and J by 8 bases, leaving 29 bases between them. The CDR3 length is 18 residues. Germline CDR1 and CDR2: SQVTM and ANQGSEA. CDR3 loop: CSVDFLRGGTRQVDEQFF. In DNA, the CDR3 is TGCAGCGTTGATTTCCTACGTGGCGGGACGCGTCAAGTCGATGAGCAGTTCTTC.

This clonotype came up many times. This sequence joins TRBV6-6 and TRBJ2-1, with TRBD1 matching over 8 bases. The CDR3 has 15 amino acids. CDR1 and CDR2 (germline): MNHNY, SVGAGI (reference sequence). The V segment lost 2 bases and the J segment 5 bases; nucleotides outside the gene matches: 5. DNA for the CDR3: TGTGCCAGCAGTTACGGTTCGACAGGGGACAATGAGCAGTTCTTC. Translation: CASSYGSTGDNEQFF.

This clonotype is medium-sized in the sample. This chain links TRBV30 with TRBJ2-7, with D unclear. V lost 4 bases to trimming and J lost 3 bases, with 13 bases between them. The CDR3 sequence is 13 residues long. The germline V gene has CDR1 GTSNPN and CDR2 SVGIG (reference sequence). The CDR3 spells CAWNSRDFYEQYF. The CDR3 bases are TGTGCCTGGAATTCCAGAGATTTCTACGAGCAGTACTTC.

This clonotype is categorized as medium-sized (0.01 to 0.1%). The chain is built from TRBV4-2 and TRBJ1-1; unclear D gene. The germline V gene has CDR1 LGHNA and CDR2 YNFKEQ. This CDR3 spans 17 amino acids. Trimming cost V 0 bases and J 0 bases, with 14 bases left between them. Here the CDR3 DNA reads TGTGCCAGCAGCCAAGATCCGGCGCTAGGGATGAACACTGAAGCTTTCTTT. Its protein product is CASSQDPALGMNTEAFF.

This sequence joins TRBV18 and TRBJ1-5, with D possibly TRBD1 on 5 matching bases. The V gene's germline CDR1 is KGHSH and CDR2 LQKENI. V was trimmed by 7 bases and J by 2 bases, leaving 15 bases between them. The CDR3 consists of 15 residues. The CDR3: CASCNIVGRNQPQHF. CDR3 bases: TGTGCCAGCTGTAACATTGTGGGACGCAATCAGCCCCAGCATTTT.